A selection of T cell receptor beta chains follows, all from one sample in a study of TIL therapy for anti-PD-1-resistant metastatic lung cancer. Assay: immunoSEQ multiplex PCR; the TCRdb copy retains only in-frame clones and omits some. Here the sample spans roughly 92,000 clones, less than 70% being singletons. The starting material was tumor tissue, obtained at baseline. The receptors here all came from a person aged 25 to 80 with non-small cell lung cancer. Both conserved end residues are part of each CDR3. A D gene is named only where the DNA matches it firmly. Clone sizes are given selectively: once, few, many, or a class where the clone is expanded.

D	V	J	size	DNA	CDR3
.	TRBV3-1/TRBV3-2	TRBJ1-2	.	TGTGCCAGCAGCCAAGACGTAACCGGGACCGGGAGTTTTGGCTACACCTTC	CASSQDVTGTGSFGYTF
.	TRBV28	TRBJ2-2	.	TGTGCCCGATTCCCCACTACGTTCACCGGGGAGCTGTTTTTT	CARFPTTFTGELFF
TRBD1	TRBV28	TRBJ2-1	.	TGTGCCAGCAGGACGGGACAGTGGGGGAATGAGCAGTTCTTC	CASRTGQWGNEQFF
.	TRBV7-9	TRBJ2-3	.	TGTGCCAGCAGCTTGACTAGAGGCGCAGATACGCAGTATTTT	CASSLTRGADTQYF
.	TRBV14	TRBJ1-4	few	TGTGCCAGCAGCCAAGATATTTCGGGGGCACGAGGGGAAAAACTGTTTTTT	CASSQDISGARGEKLFF
.	TRBV27	TRBJ2-2	once	TGTGCCAGCAGTCCGACAAGGAACGGGGAGCTGTTTTTT	CASSPTRNGELFF
.	TRBV5-5	TRBJ2-7	.	TGTGCCAGCAGTCCTCCGCGGGACGAGCAGTACTTC	CASSPPRDEQYF
.	TRBV5-5	TRBJ2-7	.	TGTGCCAGCAGCGTCGGGCGCACCTACGAGCAGTACTTC	CASSVGRTYEQYF
.	TRBV24-1	TRBJ2-2	few	TGTGCCACCAGTGATCCAAATACAGGGAGGAACACCGGGGAGCTGTTTTTT	CATSDPNTGRNTGELFF
TRBD2	TRBV13	TRBJ2-3	.	TGTGCCAGCAGCTTAGGGACCAGTTGGGGGGGAAGCACAGATACGCAGTATTTT	CASSLGTSWGGSTDTQYF
TRBD1	TRBV6-5	TRBJ1-5	.	TGTGCCAGCAGCCACGACAGGGGGCGATCTCAGCCCCAGCATTTT	CASSHDRGRSQPQHF
.	TRBV5-4	TRBJ2-2	.	TGTGCCAGCAAGAGGCAGGCCAACACCGGGGAGCTGTTTTTT	CASKRQANTGELFF
.	TRBV19	TRBJ2-7	.	TGTGCCAGTAGTATAGTTGCGGGGGCCCCCTACGAGCAGTACTTC	CASSIVAGAPYEQYF
.	TRBV18	TRBJ2-7	few	TGTGCCAGCTCACCAATGACGGACGAGCAGTACTTC	CASSPMTDEQYF
TRBD1	TRBV4-1	TRBJ1-2	.	TGCGCCAGCAGCCGGACCACAGGGGATGACTATGGCTACACCTTC	CASSRTTGDDYGYTF
TRBD2	TRBV6-2/TRBV6-3	TRBJ2-2	many	TGTGCCAGCAGCTTTACTAGCGGGAAGACCGGGGAGCTGTTTTTT	CASSFTSGKTGELFF
TRBD1	TRBV3-1/TRBV3-2	TRBJ1-4	.	TGTGCCAGCAGCCAACGCTCCTTCACAGGGGCAACTAATGAAAAACTGTTTTTT	CASSQRSFTGATNEKLFF
.	TRBV7-3	TRBJ2-1	few	TGTGCCAGCAGCTTATCTGGAAATGAGCAGTTCTTC	CASSLSGNEQFF
.	TRBV10-3	TRBJ2-3	.	TGTGCCACCGCGTCCGGGGTGGGGGGCACAGATACGCAGTATTTT	CATASGVGGTDTQYF
TRBD1	TRBV3-1/TRBV3-2	TRBJ1-5	once	TGTGCCAGCAGCCGCGGGACAGGTCGAGGGCAGCCCCAGCATTTT	CASSRGTGRGQPQHF
TRBD2	TRBV7-2	TRBJ2-3	.	TGTGCCAGCAGCCAGACTAGGCGGGAGTCAGATACGCAGTATTTT	CASSQTRRESDTQYF
.	TRBV21-1	TRBJ2-3	few	TGTGCCAGCAGCGAAGAATTTCTACCAATGTACACAGATACGCAGTATTTT	CASSEEFLPMYTDTQYF
.	TRBV29-1	TRBJ1-4	.	TGCAGCGTTACCAGGGGTTCCACTAATGAAAAACTGTTTTTT	CSVTRGSTNEKLFF